These 30 T cell receptor beta chains were sequenced from one sample in a study of molecular identifiers for immune sequencing clone quantification. Each CDR3 protein is one row after TCRdb ran MiXCR on the PCR reads. The sample records just under 650,000 distinct CDR3 sequences, 15% to 20% being singletons. Material for sequencing was naive CD8+ T cells from blood, with Jurkat cell RNA spiked in. Stated subset: FACS-sorted CD8+CD4-CCR7+CD45RA+ naive T cells. These TCRs come from a human donor in good health. Some libraries in this study had Jurkat cell RNA spiked in.

This clonotype has ten or more counts. V usage is TRBV30 and J usage is TRBJ2-5, with D possibly being TRBD1 or TRBD2 (5 bases each). Trimming pared 5 bases from V and 5 bases from J, leaving 18 bases between. Germline V gene data show CDR1 as GTSNPN and CDR2 as SVGIG (reference sequence). The CDR3 extends over 14 amino acids. DNA for the CDR3: TGTGCCTGGTCCCTCCGGGGCAGGGATGAGACCCAGTACTTC. Its protein is CAWSLRGRDETQYF.

This clonotype was picked up many times. The chain employs TRBV7-2 and TRBJ2-3; TRBD2 is a possible D gene (5 bases). Trimming took 5 bases from V and 4 from J, leaving 13 bases between them. The germline gives CDR1 SGHTA, CDR2 FQGNSA. The CDR3 consists of 14 residues. Here the CDR3 reads CASSTHWGADTQYF. CDR3 coding DNA: TGTGCCAGCAGCACACACTGGGGAGCAGATACGCAGTATTTT. The whole variable domain, remainder taken from reference TRBV7-2 and TRBJ2-3, is GAGVSQSPSNKVTEKGKDVELRCDPISGHTALYWYRQSLGQGLEFLIYFQGNSAPDKSGLPSDRFSAERTGGSVSTLTIQRTQQEDSAVYLCASSTHWGADTQYFGPGTRLTVL.

This clonotype occurred many times. The V and J genes are TRBV13 and TRBJ2-4; tentatively, D is TRBD1 or TRBD2 (5 bases each). V was trimmed by 5 bases and J by 4 bases, leaving 12 bases between them. The CDR3 has 14 amino acids. The germline gives CDR1 PRHDT, CDR2 FYEKMQ (reference sequence). In DNA form, the CDR3 reads TGTGCCAGCAGCACCAGGGAGCCTAAAAACATTCAGTACTTC. It specifies CASSTREPKNIQYF. The whole variable domain, filled in from reference TRBV13 and TRBJ2-4, reads AAGVIQSPRHLIKEKRETATLKCYPIPRHDTVYWYQQGPGQDPQFLISFYEKMQSDKGSIPDRFSAQQFSDYHSELNMSSLELGDSALYFCASSTREPKNIQYFGAGTRLSVL.

This clonotype came up many times. The genes are TRBV27 and TRBJ1-1; possibly TRBD1 for D (6 bases). CDR1 MNHEY and CDR2 SMNVEV come from the germline V gene (reference sequence). The ends were cut back, 4 bases at V and 2 bases at J, with 14 bases in the middle. The CDR3 runs to 15 residues. The CDR3 protein is CASSYGGGGNTEAFF. In nucleotides, the CDR3 is TGTGCCAGCAGTTACGGCGGGGGCGGTAACACTGAAGCTTTCTTT.

This clonotype was observed many times. V and J are TRBV7-9 and TRBJ2-5; 8 bases line up with TRBD1. With 4 bases clipped from V and 0 bases from J, the junction kept 7 bases outside the gene matches. Germline V gene data show CDR1 as SEHNR and CDR2 as FQNEAQ (reference sequence). The CDR3 is 16 residues long. Written as DNA, the CDR3 is TGTGCCAGCAGCTCTCTGGACAGGGTAAACCAAGAGACCCAGTACTTC. Amino acids: CASSSLDRVNQETQYF.

Note on this clonotype: One junction end does not reproduce the germline sequence, and a read error may be involved. This chain connects TRBV7-9 to TRBJ1-1; the D gene is possibly TRBD1 (6 bases). The CDR3 sequence is 13 residues long. The germline gives CDR1 SEHNR, CDR2 FQNEAQ (reference sequence). In DNA, the CDR3 is TGTGCCAGCAGTTATGAGGGGGGCACTGAAGCTCTCTTT. It is translated as CASSYEGGTEALF.

Many counts were recorded for this clonotype. CDR3: CASSPRQGARLETQYF. The CDR3 DNA follows: TGTGCCAGCAGCCCTCGACAGGGGGCTAGGTTAGAGACCCAGTACTTC. This chain connects TRBV7-2 to TRBJ2-5; 10 bases map to TRBD1. Germline CDR1 reads SGHTA; CDR2 reads FQGNSA. This CDR3 spans 16 amino acids. The J segment lost 4 bases and the V segment lost 5 bases, leaving 10 bases of the junction unmatched.

This clonotype appeared many times. The V call is TRBV12-3 or TRBV12-4, the J call TRBJ1-4, with 7 bases fitting TRBD1. V shed 5 bases and J 4 bases; nucleotides not matched to a gene: 10. This CDR3 contains 16 residues. The CDR3 loop reads CASSPSRQGSNEKLFF. The CDR3, as DNA: TGTGCCAGCAGTCCCTCTCGACAGGGTAGTAATGAAAAACTGTTTTTT.

Regarding this clonotype: A read error is possible here, since a much larger clone lies one base away. The V call is TRBV29-1, the J call TRBJ1-2, with D uncertain. The V end was cut by 5 bases, the J end by 5 bases, with 12 bases between. CDR3 length: 12 residues. Per the germline V gene, CDR1 is SQVTM and CDR2 is ANQGSEA. The CDR3 sequence: CSVTSGLYGYTF. In DNA form, the CDR3 reads TGCAGCGTTACTAGTGGGCTTTATGGCTACACCTTC.

This clonotype has a count of ten or more. J is TRBJ2-7 and V is TRBV19, with 8 bases fitting TRBD2. Looked up from germline, CDR1 is LNHDA and CDR2 is SQIVND (reference sequence). The CDR3 has 14 residues. Trimming removed 5 bases from V and 1 base from J; junction bases left unmatched: 4. The CDR3 bases are TGTGCCAGTAGTGTGTTAGCGGGGTCCTACGAGCAGTACTTC. Protein: CASSVLAGSYEQYF.

This clonotype was seen at least ten times. The chain links TRBV4-2 to TRBJ2-7; 7 positions match TRBD1. The germline CDR1 and CDR2 sequences are LGHNA and YNFKEQ. Trimming at V came to 0 bases and at J to 3 bases, leaving 5 bases not matched to a gene. The CDR3 is 15 residues long. The CDR3 coding sequence is TGTGCCAGCAGCCAAGATTCCCCAGGGGGCTACGAGCAGTACTTC. As protein: CASSQDSPGGYEQYF.

As for this clonotype: A single base separates this from a much larger clone, so it may be a read error. J is TRBJ1-1 and V is TRBV4-3; D is perhaps TRBD1 (5 bases). Germline loops: CDR1 LGHNA, CDR2 YSLEER. The germline V and J ends were trimmed by 0 bases and 4 bases, with 15 bases remaining between them. This CDR3 contains 16 residues. CDR3 nucleotides: TGCGCCAGCAGCCAAGATCCTTGGGCTAGGGGCACTGAAGCTTTCTTT. It encodes CASSQDPWARGTEAFF.

Details on this clonotype: Without the conserved terminal phenylalanine or tryptophan, this CDR3 likely stems from a read error. The DNA of the CDR3 is TGTGCCAGCAGCTTGGGGCCGAACACCGGGGAGCTGTTTCTT. Its protein is CASSLGPNTGELFL. This chain joins TRBV5-5 and TRBJ2-2; D is unresolved. V lost 0 bases, J lost 0 bases, and 3 bases lay in between. CDR3 length: 14 amino acids. In germline, CDR1 is SGHKS, CDR2 YYEKEE (reference sequence).

J is TRBJ2-1 and V is TRBV5-8; TRBD1 matches at 7 bases. J gave up 10 bases and V 3 bases, and 10 bases lay outside the gene matches. This CDR3 spans 14 amino acids. Germline V gives CDR1 SGHTS, CDR2 YDEGEE. CDR3 coding DNA: TGTGCCAGCAGCTCACCTTGGACAGGACCGGAGCAGTTCTTC. This encodes CASSSPWTGPEQFF.

In this sample, this clonotype turned up a few times. The V gene is TRBV2, the J gene TRBJ2-2; 7 positions match TRBD2. The CDR3 has 12 amino acids. CDR1 is SNHLY and CDR2 is FYNNEI in the germline V gene. The CDR3 spells CGWGRVTGELFF. CDR3 nucleotide sequence: TGTGGCTGGGGGAGGGTTACCGGGGAGCTGTTTTTT.

This clonotype was seen ten or more times. The V gene is TRBV6-2 or TRBV6-3, the J gene TRBJ1-5; D call uncertain. The V gene lost 2 bases and the J gene lost 1 base, with 9 bases spanning the gap. CDR3 length: 15 residues. Germline loops: CDR1 MNHEY, CDR2 SVGEGT. CDR3 coding DNA: TGTGCCAGCAGTTACGGCGGGTTGAGCAATCAGCCCCAGCATTTT. It encodes CASSYGGLSNQPQHF.

Details on this clonotype: A much larger clonotype is one base distant, so this may be a read error. This rearrangement joins TRBV7-2 to TRBJ1-2; D is ambiguous. Per the germline V gene, CDR1 is SGHTA and CDR2 is FQGNSA. This CDR3 contains 13 residues. CDR3 sequence (DNA): TGTGCCAGCAGCCCCGGACTGCTCTATGGCCACACCTTC. Amino acids: CASSPGLLYGHTF.

In the case of this clonotype: Its ends do not fully match the called genes, so a read error is possible. The V call is TRBV5-6, the J call TRBJ2-7, with D perhaps assigned TRBD1 or TRBD2 (7 bases each). Germline V gene lookup returns CDR1 SGHDT and CDR2 YYEEEE. The CDR3 contains 16 residues. For the CDR3, the DNA is TGTGCCGGCAGCCGGGACAGCATGGGGGGGGGCGGAGAGCAGTACTTC. Amino acids: CAGSRDSMGGGGEQYF.

The chain has TRBV27 and TRBJ2-1; 12 nucleotides align to TRBD2. After removal of 4 bases from V and 4 bases from J, the junction contained 5 bases not matched to a gene. This CDR3 has 16 amino acids. Germline CDR1 reads MNHEY; CDR2 reads SMNVEV (reference sequence). CDR3 sequence (DNA): TGTGCCAGCAGTTCCGGACTAGCGGGGAAGTACAATGAGCAGTTCTTC. Protein product: CASSSGLAGKYNEQFF.

CDR3 coding DNA: TGTGCCTGGAGTGTTTTGACGATGTATCCCTACGAGCAGTACTTC. Protein: CAWSVLTMYPYEQYF. The rearrangement uses TRBV30 and TRBJ2-7; no clear D gene. Germline V gives CDR1 GTSNPN, CDR2 SVGIG (reference sequence). V dropped 0 bases and J dropped 2 bases, with 14 bases sitting between them. The CDR3 extends over 15 amino acids.

The V call is TRBV10-3, the J call TRBJ1-6; D is undetermined. Germline CDR1 and CDR2: ENHRY and SYGVKD. The CDR3 contains 13 residues. V dropped 3 bases and J dropped 7 bases, with 7 bases sitting between them. CDR3 bases: TGTGCCATCAGTGAACAGTACAATTCACCCCTCCACTTT. Translation: CAISEQYNSPLHF.

This clonotype was counted at least ten times. The chain couples TRBV10-3 to TRBJ2-5, with a weak D call TRBD2 (5 bases). The germline V and J ends were trimmed by 0 bases and 6 bases, with 14 bases remaining between them. Germline assignment: CDR1 ENHRY and CDR2 SYGVKD. The CDR3 has 15 amino acids. The CDR3 DNA is TGTGCCATCAGTGAGTCGATTGGGTCGGGAAAGACCCAGTACTTC. The encoded protein is CAISESIGSGKTQYF.

This clonotype was seen many times. V usage is TRBV20-1 and J usage is TRBJ2-3, with D perhaps matching TRBD1 or TRBD2 (6 bases each). The CDR3 length is 17 residues. V was cut by 0 bases and J by 3 bases, with 19 bases left in between. CDR1 is DFQATT, CDR2 SNEGSKA, per germline (reference sequence). CDR3 DNA sequence: TGCAGTGCTAGAGATCAATTGAGGGGGGCTGGTACAGATACGCAGTATTTT. Its translation: CSARDQLRGAGTDTQYF.

This clonotype appeared many times. CDR3 in DNA: TGTGCCAGCAGCCGCAATGAGCAGTTCTTC. Protein sequence: CASSRNEQFF. The rearrangement uses TRBV7-2 and TRBJ2-1; D ambiguous. Germline CDR1 SGHTA, CDR2 FQGNSA. The germline V and J ends were trimmed by 5 bases and 6 bases, with 2 bases remaining between them. This CDR3 spans 10 amino acids.

This clonotype has a count of ten or more. V usage is TRBV12-3 or TRBV12-4 and J usage is TRBJ2-3; D unclear. V was trimmed by 0 bases and J by 2 bases, leaving 15 bases between them. The CDR3 is made up of 17 amino acids. For the CDR3, the DNA is TGTGCCAGCAGTTTAGCGTCGGGCCCCACCCCCACAGATACGCAGTATTTT. The encoded protein is CASSLASGPTPTDTQYF.

The chain has TRBV19 and TRBJ2-7; 7 bases match TRBD1. The CDR3 is 16 amino acids. J was trimmed by 0 bases and V by 5 bases; bases with no gene match: 10. Germline values: CDR1 LNHDA, CDR2 SQIVND (reference sequence). The chain's CDR3 is CASSYTGTENSYEQYF. The CDR3 nucleotides are TGTGCCAGTAGTTATACCGGGACAGAAAACTCCTACGAGCAGTACTTC. Filled out from reference TRBV19 and TRBJ2-7, the complete variable domain reads DGGITQSPKYLFRKEGQNVTLSCEQNLNHDAMYWYRQDPGQGLRLIYYSQIVNDFQKGDIAEGYSVSREKKESFPLTVTSAQKNPTAFYLCASSYTGTENSYEQYFGPGTRLTVT.

The chain uses TRBV11-2 and TRBJ1-1, with D perhaps matching TRBD1 (5 bases). The CDR3 covers 13 residues. Germline V gives CDR1 SGHAT, CDR2 FQNNGV. V was trimmed by 5 bases and J by 6 bases, leaving 13 bases between them. This CDR3 reads CASSRVPGSEAFF. Here the CDR3 DNA reads TGTGCCAGCAGCAGAGTCCCAGGGTCTGAAGCTTTCTTT. The complete variable domain, with remaining parts taken from reference TRBV11-2 and TRBJ1-1, reads EAGVAQSPRYKIIEKRQSVAFWCNPISGHATLYWYQQILGQGPKLLIQFQNNGVVDDSQLPKDRFSAERLKGVDSTLKIQPAKLEDSAVYLCASSRVPGSEAFFGQGTRLTVV.

This clonotype was detected many times. CDR3 in DNA: TGCAGCGTTGAAGATCCGGCGGTAGCTGAAGCTTTCTTT. This sequence encodes CSVEDPAVAEAFF. The chain couples TRBV29-1 to TRBJ1-1; D unclear. V was cut by 0 bases and J by 6 bases, with 11 bases left in between. The CDR3 has 13 residues. The germline V gene encodes CDR1 SQVTM and CDR2 ANQGSEA.

This clonotype has just one count. This sequence joins TRBV6-2 or TRBV6-3 and TRBJ2-1, with 7 bases identical to TRBD2. CDR3 length: 14 residues. V shed 6 bases, J shed 6 bases, and the junction held 8 bases outside the gene matches. Germline V gene lookup returns CDR1 MNHEY and CDR2 SVGEGT. CDR3 DNA sequence: TGTGCCAGCAGGTCGGGGGGAGTAGGCAATGAGCAGTTCTTC. Its protein is CASRSGGVGNEQFF.

This clonotype has a count of ten or more. The chain links TRBV20-1 to TRBJ2-7; D gene ambiguous. The V end was cut by 1 base, the J end by 1 base, with 5 bases between. Germline V gene lookup returns CDR1 DFQATT and CDR2 SNEGSKA (reference sequence). The length of the CDR3 is 12 residues. The CDR3 DNA reads TGCAGTGCTAGAGGACTGTCCTACGAGCAGTACTTC. Its translation: CSARGLSYEQYF.